The present TCR beta chain was sequenced within a study of T cells after somatic rescue of genetic block. This clone was counted a few times. Some clones are missing from TCRdb's copy, which holds only in-frame ones; the method was immunoSEQ multiplex PCR. This table holds more than 12,000 clones, approximately 71% found once. CDR1 and CDR2 from the germline V gene are SEHNR and FQNEAQ (reference sequence). The CDR3 spans 18 residues. Trimming at V came to 3 bases and at J to 7 bases, leaving 11 bases not matched to a gene. The TCR was taken from a man younger than 30. Sequenced sample: peripheral blood mononuclear cells (PBMCs). The chain uses TRBV7-9 and TRBJ2-2, with 13 bases lining up with TRBD2. The DNA of the CDR3 is TGTGCCAGCAGCTTTCCCGGGACTAGCGGGAAGGAGGGCGGGGAGCTGTTTTTT. Protein product: CASSFPGTSGKEGGELFF.